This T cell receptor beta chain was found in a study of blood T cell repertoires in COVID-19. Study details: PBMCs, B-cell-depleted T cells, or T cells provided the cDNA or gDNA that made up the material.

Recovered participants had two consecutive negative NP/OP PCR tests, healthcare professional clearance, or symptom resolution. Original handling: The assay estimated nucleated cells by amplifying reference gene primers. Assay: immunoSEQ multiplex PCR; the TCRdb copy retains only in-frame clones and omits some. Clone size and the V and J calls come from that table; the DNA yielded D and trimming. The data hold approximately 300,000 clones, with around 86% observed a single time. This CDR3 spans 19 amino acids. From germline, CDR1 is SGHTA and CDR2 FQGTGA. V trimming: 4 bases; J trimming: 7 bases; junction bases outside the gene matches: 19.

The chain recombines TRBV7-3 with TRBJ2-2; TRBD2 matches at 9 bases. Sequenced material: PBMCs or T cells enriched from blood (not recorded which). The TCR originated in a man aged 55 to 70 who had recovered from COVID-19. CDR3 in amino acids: CASSSDSIVGTSLGGELFF. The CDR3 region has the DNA TGTGCCAGCAGCTCGGACTCCATTGTGGGGACTAGCTTGGGCGGGGAGCTGTTTTTT.